A selection of T cell receptor beta chains follows, all from one sample in a study of cytomegalovirus exposure and HLA in healthy donors. Method: immunoSEQ multiplex PCR; TCRdb's copy keeps in-frame clones and lacks some. In the table there are around 140,000 clones, 50% to 75% of which are singletons. The sequenced sample consisted of PBMCs. The source of these receptors is a woman aged 35 to 49 in good health and CMV-seronegative. The CDR3 runs from the conserved cysteine through the conserved F or W. D genes are given only for firm matches. Rows may omit the clone size; those that give it use once, few, many or a size class.

clone size: once
D gene: TRBD1
CDR3 length: 13
J gene: TRBJ2-7
V gene: TRBV29-1
CDR3 protein: CSVETGVLYEQYF
CDR3 DNA: TGCAGCGTTGAGACAGGGGTTCTCTACGAGCAGTACTTC

clone size: NA
D gene: NA
CDR3 length: 14
J gene: TRBJ2-2
V gene: TRBV19
CDR3 protein: CASSQGRNTGELFF
CDR3 DNA: TGTGCCAGTAGTCAGGGCAGGAACACCGGGGAGCTGTTTTTT

clone size: NA
D gene: NA
CDR3 length: 13
J gene: TRBJ1-1
V gene: TRBV29-1
CDR3 protein: CSVEEGANTEAFF
CDR3 DNA: TGCAGCGTTGAGGAAGGGGCGAACACTGAAGCTTTCTTT

clone size: NA
D gene: TRBD1
CDR3 length: 12
J gene: TRBJ1-1
V gene: TRBV2
CDR3 protein: CAYRGSNTEAFF
CDR3 DNA: TGTGCTTACAGGGGGTCGAACACTGAAGCTTTCTTT

clone size: few
D gene: TRBD1
CDR3 length: 17
J gene: TRBJ1-1
V gene: TRBV5-6
CDR3 protein: CASSLKPRAGGSTEAFF
CDR3 DNA: TGTGCCAGCAGCTTGAAACCCCGGGCAGGGGGGTCCACTGAAGCTTTCTTT

clone size: few
D gene: NA
CDR3 length: 12
J gene: TRBJ2-2
V gene: TRBV9
CDR3 protein: CASSAYTGELFF
CDR3 DNA: TGTGCCAGCAGCGCATACACCGGGGAGCTGTTTTTT

clone size: NA
D gene: NA
CDR3 length: 16
J gene: TRBJ1-2
V gene: TRBV6-1
CDR3 protein: CASSEAHGGANYGYTF
CDR3 DNA: TGTGCCAGCAGTGAAGCGCACGGGGGGGCCAACTATGGCTACACCTTC

clone size: few
D gene: NA
CDR3 length: 12
J gene: TRBJ2-1
V gene: TRBV5-6
CDR3 protein: CASSLHNNEQFF
CDR3 DNA: TGTGCCAGCAGCTTACACAACAATGAGCAGTTCTTC

clone size: once
D gene: NA
CDR3 length: 16
J gene: TRBJ1-5
V gene: TRBV18
CDR3 protein: CASSPLGTSSNQPQHF
CDR3 DNA: TGTGCCAGCTCACCACTCGGGACATCTAGCAATCAGCCCCAGCATTTT

clone size: NA
D gene: NA
CDR3 length: 19
J gene: TRBJ1-1
V gene: TRBV4-2
CDR3 protein: CASSQDRGGGALSNTEAFF
CDR3 DNA: TGTGCCAGCAGCCAAGATCGTGGGGGGGGCGCACTATCGAACACTGAAGCTTTCTTT

clone size: NA
D gene: TRBD1
CDR3 length: 15
J gene: TRBJ1-1
V gene: TRBV29-1
CDR3 protein: CSVEALRQGNTEAFF
CDR3 DNA: TGCAGCGTTGAAGCCTTAAGACAGGGGAACACTGAAGCTTTCTTT

clone size: NA
D gene: NA
CDR3 length: 11
J gene: TRBJ2-7
V gene: TRBV7-9
CDR3 protein: CASSQGGEQYF
CDR3 DNA: TGTGCCAGCAGCCAAGGGGGCGAGCAGTACTTC

clone size: NA
D gene: TRBD2
CDR3 length: 17
J gene: TRBJ2-7
V gene: TRBV5-1
CDR3 protein: CASSLQRGAGGVREQYF
CDR3 DNA: TGCGCCAGCAGCTTGCAGCGGGGGGCAGGAGGAGTTAGGGAGCAGTACTTC

clone size: NA
D gene: TRBD1
CDR3 length: 16
J gene: TRBJ1-1
V gene: TRBV4-2
CDR3 protein: CASSQERQGLNTEAFF
CDR3 DNA: TGTGCCAGCAGCCAAGAGAGACAGGGGCTGAACACTGAAGCTTTCTTT

clone size: NA
D gene: NA
CDR3 length: 15
J gene: TRBJ2-3
V gene: TRBV6-1
CDR3 protein: CASSERGNEFDTQYF
CDR3 DNA: TGTGCCAGCAGTGAAAGAGGGAACGAATTTGATACGCAGTATTTT

clone size: once
D gene: NA
CDR3 length: 13
J gene: TRBJ1-1
V gene: TRBV25-1
CDR3 protein: CASSLGQNTEAFF
CDR3 DNA: TGTGCCAGCAGTTTAGGACAGAACACTGAAGCTTTCTTT